This TCR beta chain was retrieved from a study of Ad26.COV2.S vaccination and SARS-CoV-2 variants. The CDR3 has 18 amino acids. Per germline, CDR1 LGHNA and CDR2 YSLEER. Trimming removed 4 bases at V and 4 bases at J, with 23 bases between. Assay used: immunoSEQ multiplex PCR; TCRdb lists only in-frame clones, some missing. The table lists over 400,000 clones, around 92% of them singletons. Noted treatment: roughly 18 received Ad26.COV2.S at low or high dose, single or two shots; several received placebo; per-sample allocation not given. Sampling occurred on day 63 after the first vaccine or placebo injection.

The V gene is TRBV4-3, the J gene TRBJ2-1; D is possibly TRBD1 or TRBD2 (8 bases each). This specimen consisted of peripheral blood, obtained in a trial of Ad26.COV2.S vaccine versus placebo. The source is a person aged 18 to 65 who received the Ad26.COV2.S COVID-19 vaccine or a placebo. As DNA, the CDR3 is TGCGCCAGCAGCCCCCAGGCAGGGGGCGGGGGGTCATACAATGAGCAGTTCTTC. Encoded protein: CASSPQAGGGGSYNEQFF.